The clone carrying this T cell receptor (beta chain) was picked up many times. Patients counted as stable if ophthalmopathy did not develop within 18 months. Patients between 18 and 65 years old had hyperthyroidism, newly diagnosed and lasting under 2 months. PBMCs were sourced from less than 13 ml fresh peripheral blood. RNA transcripts served as the template for amplifying TCR beta CDR3 regions. HTBI primers were used for first-round RT-PCR of the TCR CDR3. In TCRdb, the multiplex PCR reads were re-called with MiXCR into one record per CDR3 protein. This table has a few hundred thousand distinct CDR3 sequences, 15% to 19% appearing once. V lost 4 bases and J 7 bases, leaving 5 bases between the germline ends. The CDR3 has 11 amino acids. Germline CDR1 reads LGHDT; CDR2 reads YNNKEL (reference sequence). This specimen comes from a study of T cells in Graves' hyperthyroidism and ophthalmopathy.

This chain links TRBV3-1 with TRBJ2-1; D is ambiguous. Sequenced: blood. This receptor was obtained from a woman aged 18-29 years with Graves' hyperthyroidism. The CDR3 is CASSLFNEQFF. CDR3 DNA: TGTGCCAGCAGCCTGTTTAATGAGCAGTTCTTC.